This T cell receptor beta chain originates from a study of vaccination effects on CD4 cells after COVID-19. This clone was seen a handful of times. Its antigen is unidentified. Using immunoSEQ multiplex PCR, the repertoire was profiled, and TCRdb retains in-frame clones only, with some absent. The repertoire holds fewer than 30,000 clones, with about 80% as singletons. Whole-study findings and limits: Infection- and vaccine-induced clones contracted markedly late after vaccination. Recruitment yielded few convalescent patients, and the study had no early post-infection timepoints.

Before any sequencing was done, the ViraFEST assay used viral peptide pools to expand antigen-specific CD4+ T cells. CD4+ T cells were isolated after around 10 days of culture. None of these healthy vaccinees had been infected with SARS-CoV-2 before vaccination. CDR3 length: 14 amino acids. V shed 3 bases, J shed 6 bases, and the junction held 6 bases outside the gene matches. Germline V gene sequence: CDR1 SGHTA, CDR2 FQGNSA. This clonotype originated in a human donor who received a COVID-19 vaccine. The chain uses TRBV7-2 and TRBJ2-3, with 7 bases lining up with TRBD2. The source was CD4+ T cells from PBMCs cultured with SARS-CoV-2 spike peptides, collected before COVID-19 vaccination. The CDR3: CASSFWEGGDTQYF. The DNA of the CDR3 is TGTGCCAGCAGCTTTTGGGAGGGAGGGGATACGCAGTATTTT.